This entry lists 2 T cell receptor beta chains sequenced from one sample in a study of CD8 T cells in Susac syndrome. RNA totalling about 0.45 to 1 ug underwent reverse transcription with random hexamers. TCRdb redid the calling of the immunoSEQ multiplex PCR reads with MiXCR, one entry per CDR3 protein. The sample yields about 300,000 distinct CDR3 sequences, approximately 91% seen once. The sample taken for sequencing was CD8+ T cells from PBMCs. Receptors were obtained from a human donor with multiple sclerosis.

The V gene is TRBV21-1, the J gene TRBJ2-3; the D call of TRBD2 is as the table states it, not checked on the DNA. TRBV21-1 is termed a pseudogene. This CDR3 comprises 18 residues. CDR3 residues: CASSKAVLAGGGPDTQYF. The CDR3 DNA reads as TGTGCCAGCAGCAAAGCTGTCCTGGCGGGAGGGGGTCCAGATACGCAGTATTTT.

The rearrangement uses TRBV29-1 and TRBJ1-3; D unresolved. The CDR3 is made up of 13 amino acids. V dropped 5 bases and J dropped 0 bases, with 8 bases sitting between them. The germline gives CDR1 SQVTM, CDR2 ANQGSEA. CDR3 DNA sequence: TGCAGCGTTTTAGCAGACTCTGGAAACACCATATATTTT. Its translation: CSVLADSGNTIYF.